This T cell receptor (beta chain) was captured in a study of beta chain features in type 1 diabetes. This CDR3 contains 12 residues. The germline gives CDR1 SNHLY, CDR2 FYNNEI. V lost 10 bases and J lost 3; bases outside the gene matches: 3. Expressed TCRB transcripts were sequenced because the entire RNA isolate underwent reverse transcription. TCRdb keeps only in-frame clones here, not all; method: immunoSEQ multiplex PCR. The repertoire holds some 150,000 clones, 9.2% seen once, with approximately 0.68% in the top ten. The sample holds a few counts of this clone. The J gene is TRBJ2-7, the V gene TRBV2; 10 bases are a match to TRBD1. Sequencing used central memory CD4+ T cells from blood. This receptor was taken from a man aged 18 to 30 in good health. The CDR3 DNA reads TGTGCCACGGGGGACAGGGGCTACGAGCAGTACTTC. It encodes CATGDRGYEQYF.